These T cell receptor beta chains were read from a single sample in a study of blood T cell repertoires in COVID-19. The repertoire was sequenced with immunoSEQ multiplex PCR; TCRdb's copy has only in-frame clones and lacks some. The table lists about 86,000 clones, roughly four fifths of them singletons. Sequencing input: peripheral blood. The receptors derive from a woman of 80 years or more with acute or convalescent COVID-19. CDR3s include the opening cysteine and the closing phenylalanine or tryptophan.

CDR3 protein,CDR3 length,J gene,V gene
CSAGGGQGAYEQYF,14,TRBJ2-7,TRBV29-1
CASSLGRNIPQHF,13,TRBJ1-5,TRBV12-3/TRBV12-4
CATKQGEISGNTIYF,15,TRBJ1-3,TRBV10-3
CASSLSGVETQYF,13,TRBJ2-5,TRBV7-9
CASSLEAGAETQYF,14,TRBJ2-5,TRBV5-1
CASSIDRKRAESDTQYF,17,TRBJ2-3,TRBV19
CASSVGTGYSNQPQHF,16,TRBJ1-5,TRBV9
CSASGGRGELNTEAFF,16,TRBJ1-1,TRBV29-1
CASSQDTLTGINSPLHF,17,TRBJ1-6,TRBV4-1
CASSLAGGQGVYGYTF,16,TRBJ1-2,TRBV5-6
CASSRTGTGYGYTF,14,TRBJ1-2,TRBV5-6
CASSSSGQGVYGYTF,15,TRBJ1-2,TRBV28
CASSSEQGWNTIYF,14,TRBJ1-3,TRBV6-5
CASSLFLGQAGNSPLHF,17,TRBJ1-6,TRBV5-1
CASSFIPGNTGELFF,15,TRBJ2-2,TRBV27
CASGDQPQHF,10,TRBJ1-5,TRBV2
CASSVQGTDTQYF,13,TRBJ2-3,TRBV19
CASSDRDRIGTNYGYTF,17,TRBJ1-2,TRBV19
CASSPSTGETQYF,13,TRBJ2-5,TRBV6-5
CASIGLAVLTDTQYF,15,TRBJ2-3,TRBV2
CASSLGGRGGYTF,13,TRBJ1-2,TRBV7-8
CATSRESLFNTGELFF,16,TRBJ2-2,TRBV15
CASTSTGGHSNQPQHF,16,TRBJ1-5,TRBV19
CASSLDIGGNYGYTF,15,TRBJ1-2,TRBV5-1
CASSTTAGPYNEQFF,15,TRBJ2-1,TRBV5-1
CASSLYRQGMASYNSPLHF,19,TRBJ1-6,TRBV28
CASRPSPAGLGNQPQHF,17,TRBJ1-5,TRBV5-5
CASGPRHGSSYNEQFF,16,TRBJ2-1,TRBV5-1
CASSPNGGQTEAFF,14,TRBJ1-1,TRBV7-9
CASSLSGGTYEQYF,14,TRBJ2-7,TRBV5-4
CASSIRTGGETQYF,14,TRBJ2-5,TRBV19
CASSLSGAANEQFF,14,TRBJ2-1,TRBV27
CASTWASVNTEAFF,14,TRBJ1-1,TRBV28
CASRTGNNSPLHF,13,TRBJ1-6,TRBV25-1
CASSSGLAGDYNEQFF,16,TRBJ2-1,TRBV5-1
CASSLEGTSGSSYNEQFF,18,TRBJ2-1,TRBV5-1
CASSLGRAGGYEQYF,15,TRBJ2-7,TRBV7-8
CATSALGAKETQYF,14,TRBJ2-5,TRBV24-1
CAIRGTGRNYGYTF,14,TRBJ1-2,TRBV6-5
CASSLYRGQGNTIYF,15,TRBJ1-3,TRBV14
CASSLEASGRSYNEQFF,17,TRBJ2-1,TRBV5-6
CATSDRGLSTDTQYF,15,TRBJ2-3,TRBV24-1